The sequence of this T cell receptor (beta chain) was determined in a study of blood T cell repertoires in COVID-19. Across the study: Acute and convalescent COVID-19 specimens originated in the United States, Italy and Spain. T cells, B-cell-depleted T cells, or PBMCs provided the cDNA or gDNA that served as material.

TCRdb's table, derived via immunoSEQ multiplex PCR, lists solely in-frame clones and lacks some. The sample yields a few hundred thousand clones, about 80% seen once. Germline V CDR1 and CDR2: MDHEN, SYDVKM. The CDR3 sequence is 15 residues long. V shed 3 bases and J shed 2 bases, with 10 bases lying between them. The study drew participants aged about 18 to 95 years from 20 to 30 US areas. Clinical history as reported by participants underpinned cohort assignment. Input material: PBMCs or T cells enriched from blood (not recorded which). The sequence was obtained from a man aged 50 to 59 who had recovered from COVID-19. The rearrangement links TRBV28 to TRBJ2-2; a weak D match, TRBD2 (6 bases). CDR3 nucleotides: TGTGCCAGCAGTTTTCTGGCGGGAAACACCGGGGAGCTGTTTTTT. Translating gives CASSFLAGNTGELFF.